These 5 T cell receptor beta chains came from one sample sequenced in a study of molecular identifiers for immune sequencing clone quantification. Using its own MiXCR run on the PCR reads, TCRdb lists one record per CDR3 protein. Of about 500,000 distinct CDR3 sequences in the sample, roughly 23% were seen once. Sequenced: naive CD8+ T cells from blood, with Jurkat cell RNA spiked in. Stated subset: FACS-sorted CD8+CD4-CCR7+CD45RA+ naive T cells. The receptor set was obtained from a human donor in good health. Some libraries in this study had Jurkat cell RNA spiked in.

The gene calls are TRBV12-3 or TRBV12-4 and TRBJ1-5, with D maybe TRBD1 (6 bases). V was trimmed by 5 bases and J by 9 bases, leaving 14 bases between them. This CDR3 region has 13 residues. The CDR3 DNA follows: TGTGCCAGCAGTACTACAGGGAGGATGCCCCAGCATTTT. It is translated as CASSTTGRMPQHF.

This clonotype was seen repeatedly, ten times or more. The gene calls are TRBV7-9 and TRBJ2-7; no firm D call. Trimming cost V 3 bases and J 9 bases, with 15 bases left between them. The CDR3 loop spans 13 amino acids. The germline V gene encodes CDR1 SEHNR and CDR2 FQNEAQ (reference sequence). The CDR3 DNA sequence: TGTGCCAGCAGCTTTCAGGACGGCTCCGGGCAGTACTTC. As protein: CASSFQDGSGQYF. Based on the CDR3 plus reference TRBV7-9 and TRBJ2-7, the full variable domain is DTGVSQNPRHKITKRGQNVTFRCDPISEHNRLYWYRQTLGQGPEFLTYFQNEAQLEKSRLLSDRFSAERPKGSFSTLEIQRTEQGDSAMYLCASSFQDGSGQYFGPGTRLTVT.

In this sample, this clonotype turned up many times. The rearrangement uses TRBV5-1 and TRBJ2-3, with 9 nucleotides matching TRBD1. The V gene end was trimmed by 2 bases and the J gene end by 4 bases; junction bases not matched to a gene: 5. The CDR3 has 15 residues. The germline V gene encodes CDR1 SGHRS and CDR2 YFSETQ. The CDR3 sequence is CASSFLGQGSDTQYF. As DNA, the CDR3 is TGCGCCAGCAGCTTTCTAGGACAGGGGTCAGATACGCAGTATTTT. Complete variable domain (other parts from reference TRBV5-1 and TRBJ2-3): KAGVTQTPRYLIKTRGQQVTLSCSPISGHRSVSWYQQTPGQGLQFLFEYFSETQRNKGNFPGRFSGRQFSNSRSEMNVSTLELGDSALYLCASSFLGQGSDTQYFGPGTRLTVL.

J is TRBJ2-1 and V is TRBV6-5; D call uncertain. Germline-derived CDR1 and CDR2 are MNHEY and SVGAGI. V lost 8 bases and J 8 bases, leaving 22 bases between the germline ends. The CDR3 covers 15 residues. CDR3 nucleotide sequence: TGTGCCAGCGCGGCCGAGCCGACATCGCTCGATGAGCAGTTCTTC. It translates to CASAAEPTSLDEQFF.

This clonotype appeared many times. V gene TRBV7-2 combines with J gene TRBJ2-7; no clear D. CDR3 length equals 14 residues. From germline, CDR1 is SGHTA and CDR2 FQGNSA. V shed 2 bases and J shed 2 bases, with 10 bases lying between them. The CDR3 DNA follows: TGTGCCAGCAGCTTAATTGGTGCTGCCTACGAGCAGTACTTC. This codes for CASSLIGAAYEQYF. The full variable domain, rest sourced from reference TRBV7-2 and TRBJ2-7, is GAGVSQSPSNKVTEKGKDVELRCDPISGHTALYWYRQSLGQGLEFLIYFQGNSAPDKSGLPSDRFSAERTGGSVSTLTIQRTQQEDSAVYLCASSLIGAAYEQYFGPGTRLTVT.